One and the same sample provided the 19 T cell receptor beta chains below, sequenced in a study of tissue T cells after allogeneic stem cell transplantation. The assay was immunoSEQ multiplex PCR, and TCRdb's table has in-frame clones only and misses some. The table includes approximately 47,000 clones, 73% detected once. Sample: sorted cells pooled from one or two spleens. The receptors derive from a pool of C57BL/6 mice in good health.

As regards this clone: Gene names follow the mouse nomenclature. The read falls 1 residue short of the CDR3 end, and the missing part is taken from the germline J gene. The V and J genes are TRBV1 and TRBJ1-1, with D uncertain. The ends were cut back, 0 bases at V and 4 bases at J, with 9 bases in the middle. This CDR3 comprises 14 residues. In germline, CDR1 is NSQYPW, CDR2 LRSPGD (reference sequence). CDR3 region: CTCSADQVVTEVFF. CDR3 DNA (partial): TGCACCTGCAGTGCAGATCAGGTGGTCACAGAAGTCTTC.

In this sample, this clone turned up once. Gene names and germline refer to mouse. The read stops 1 residue short of the end of the CDR3; the missing end is completed from the germline J gene. The chain carries TRBV13-1 and TRBJ1-6, with D perhaps matching TRBD1 (5 bases). TRBJ1-6 counts as an open reading frame of uncertain function. Trimming pared 2 bases from V and 3 bases from J, leaving 9 bases between. Looked up from germline, CDR1 is NSHNY and CDR2 is SYGAGN. The CDR3 runs 15 residues. CDR3 DNA, as far as it was read: TGTGCCAGCAGTGACGGGGGGAGCTATAATTCGCCCCTCTAC. The encoded protein is CASSDGGSYNSPLY. The entire CDR3 protein reads CASSDGGSYNSPLYF.

With respect to this clone: The gene names given are mouse names. From the germline J gene comes the end of the CDR3, since the read stops 1 residue before it. The rearrangement links TRBV4 to TRBJ2-2; a weak D match, TRBD2 (7 bases). The V and J ends lost 5 bases and 6 bases respectively, with 10 bases between them. Germline values: CDR1 LGHDT, CDR2 YNNKQL (reference sequence). The CDR3 runs 13 residues. The part of the CDR3 DNA that was read is TGTGCCAGCAGCCTCGGGGGGCCCGGGCAGCTCTAC. This gives the protein CASSLGGPGQLY. The CDR3, in full, reads CASSLGGPGQLYF.

Concerning this clone itself: Genes and germline come from the mouse. The sequenced fragment ends 1 residue before the CDR3 boundary, so the rest is inferred from the germline J gene. The chain joins TRBV13-2 to TRBJ1-2; D might be TRBD1 (6 bases). The germline V gene has CDR1 NNHNN and CDR2 SYGAGS (reference sequence). Trimming took 3 bases from V and 1 from J, leaving 10 bases between them. This CDR3 region has 14 residues. The part of the CDR3 DNA that was read is TGTGCCAGCGGTGGCCGGGACAAAAACTCCGACTACACC. Translated: CASGGRDKNSDYT. The full CDR3 is CASGGRDKNSDYTF.

Worth noting for this clone: Gene names and germline match the mouse. Sequencing ends 1 residue short of the CDR3 end; the germline J gene provides the rest. V and J are TRBV12-2 and TRBJ2-5, with TRBD2 matching over 8 bases. The CDR3 is 13 residues long. In germline, CDR1 is SGHLS, CDR2 HYDKME. Trimming at V came to 3 bases and at J to 3 bases, leaving 1 base not matched to a gene. CDR3 residues: CASSVGGQDTQYF. CDR3 bases read: TGTGCCAGCTCTGTGGGGGGGCAAGACACCCAGTAC.

This clone occurred once. Mouse names are used for the genes. The read terminates 1 residue before the CDR3 end, so the remaining end is supplied by the germline J gene. The V and J genes are TRBV31 and TRBJ2-5, with 8 bases aligning to TRBD2. V lost 1 base and J lost 4; bases outside the gene matches: 1. The CDR3 contains 13 residues. CDR1 GKSSPN and CDR2 SITVG come from the germline V gene. The CDR3 region is CAWSPWGEDTQYF. The CDR3 bases that were read are TGTGCCTGGAGTCCCTGGGGGGAAGACACCCAGTAC.

There are a few counts of this clone. Gene labels here are mouse ones. The read is 1 residue too short to cover the CDR3 end, so that end is filled in from the germline J gene. The chain employs TRBV4 and TRBJ2-7, with TRBD2 as a possible D gene (6 bases). V was cut by 5 bases and J by 0 bases, with 8 bases left in between. From germline, CDR1 is LGHDT and CDR2 YNNKQL (reference sequence). This CDR3 has 13 amino acids. CDR3 sequence reads: CASSPGVSYEQYF. CDR3 DNA (partial): TGTGCCAGCAGCCCTGGGGTCTCCTATGAACAGTAC.

Regarding this clone: The genes are named according to mouse. The missing CDR3 end, 1 residue past where the read stops, is filled in from the germline J gene. Other DNA sequences from this sample encode an identical CDR3 as well. The chain employs TRBV20 and TRBJ2-3, with D unclear. Germline V gene lookup returns CDR1 GFQATS and CDR2 STVNSAI. The CDR3 has 12 amino acids. The V and J ends lost 1 base and 1 base respectively, with 3 bases between them. The part of the CDR3 DNA that was read is TGTGGTGCTAGGGTTGGTGCAGAAACGCTGTAT. It translates to CGARVGAETLY. The CDR3 in its entirety is CGARVGAETLYF.

This clone was observed a handful of times. The genes are named according to mouse. The read ends 1 residue before the CDR3 terminus; that terminus is restored from the germline J gene. The chain uses TRBV3 and TRBJ2-7; D is uncertain. V was cut by 1 base and J by 6 bases, with 10 bases left in between. The CDR3 extends over 13 amino acids. Germline assignment: CDR1 SNHLY and CDR2 FYNGKV (reference sequence). The part of the CDR3 DNA that was read is TGTGCCAGCAGCTTAGAAAACACCATTGAACAGTAC. This codes for CASSLENTIEQY. The full CDR3 sequence reads CASSLENTIEQYF.

This clone was picked up a small number of times. The gene names here belong to mouse. With the read ending 1 residue before the CDR3 end, the germline J gene is used to fill in that end. The J gene is TRBJ2-7, the V gene TRBV13-1, with TRBD1 matching 9 bases. This CDR3 has 13 residues. In germline, CDR1 is NSHNY, CDR2 SYGAGN. The junction had 5 bases not matched to a gene; V was cut back by 3 bases and J by 7 bases. CDR3 DNA (partial): TGTGCCAGCAGTGGAGACAGGGGGAACGAACAGTAC. The encoded protein is CASSGDRGNEQY. The entire CDR3 reads CASSGDRGNEQYF.

On this clone: Mouse gene names and germline throughout. The read comes to an end 1 residue before the CDR3 does, leaving the germline J gene to fill in the end. The V call is TRBV15, the J call TRBJ2-3; no reliable D call. CDR3 length: 13 amino acids. V lost 0 bases and J 3 bases, leaving 4 bases between the germline ends. CDR1 and CDR2 from the germline V gene are SGHND and FRSKSL. CDR3 DNA (partial): TGTGCCAGCAGTTTAGCTGGGGCAGAAACGCTGTAT. It translates to CASSLAGAETLY. The complete CDR3 protein is CASSLAGAETLYF.

Only one count was recorded for this clone. Gene names and germline match the mouse. Coverage ceases 1 residue before the CDR3 finishes, and the germline J gene fills in the end. The chain employs TRBV13-2 and TRBJ2-4; D gene unclear. CDR1 and CDR2 (germline): NNHNN, SYGAGS (reference sequence). V shed 0 bases and J shed 0 bases, with 8 bases lying between them. This CDR3 region has 15 residues. This CDR3 reads CASGDAYRSQNTLYF. CDR3 bases read: TGTGCCAGCGGTGATGCTTACAGAAGTCAAAACACCTTGTAC.

With respect to this clone: Germline and genes here are mouse. Read data end 1 residue before the CDR3 end; the end is taken from the germline J gene. This chain connects TRBV5 to TRBJ1-4; 7 nucleotides line up with TRBD1. J lost 0 bases, V lost 0 bases, and 4 bases had no gene match. This CDR3 is built from 17 residues. The germline gives CDR1 LGHNA, CDR2 YNLKQL (reference sequence). CDR3 residues: CASSQDPGGFSNERLFF. The covered CDR3 bases are TGTGCCAGCAGCCAAGACCCAGGGGGTTTTTCCAACGAAAGATTATTT.

As regards this clone: Each gene name is a mouse one. The CDR3 extends 1 residue past the end of the read, so its final part is completed from the germline J gene. The chain combines TRBV26 with TRBJ2-4; the match to TRBD1 covers 9 bases. V lost 2 bases, J lost 2 bases, and 2 bases stayed unmatched. CDR3 length equals 15 residues. Germline V lookup: CDR1 KGHPV, CDR2 FQNQEV (reference sequence). The part of the CDR3 DNA that was read is TGTGCCAGCAGTCTGGGACAGGGGAATCAAAACACCTTGTAC. Encoded protein: CASSLGQGNQNTLY. The entire CDR3 protein is CASSLGQGNQNTLYF.

With regard to this clone: Gene names are mouse gene names. The CDR3 protein is CASGDWQQDTQYF. The DNA read from the CDR3 is TGTGCCAGCGGTGATTGGCAACAAGACACCCAGTAC. This sequence joins TRBV13-2 and TRBJ2-5, with D hard to call. The read gets to within 1 residue of the CDR3 end, and the germline J gene fills in the rest. CDR1 NNHNN and CDR2 SYGAGS come from the germline V gene (reference sequence). Between the trimmed V and J ends, which lost 1 base and 3 bases, there was a span of 6 bases. This CDR3 spans 13 amino acids.

For this clone: Gene names and germline refer to mouse. The sequenced fragment ends 1 residue before the CDR3 boundary, so the rest is inferred from the germline J gene. The J gene is TRBJ2-4, the V gene TRBV2, with 8 bases aligning to TRBD2. Germline V gene data show CDR1 as LGHNA and CDR2 as YSYQKL. This CDR3 comprises 17 residues. V gave up 0 bases and J gave up 0 bases; unmatched junction bases: 5. The CDR3 region is CASSQDWGALSQNTLYF. CDR3 DNA (partial): TGTGCCAGCAGCCAAGACTGGGGGGCCCTTAGTCAAAACACCTTGTAC.

As regards this clone: Mouse gene names apply. Read data end 1 residue before the CDR3 end; the end is taken from the germline J gene. The J gene is TRBJ2-7, the V gene TRBV29, with no clear D. The CDR3 sequence is 13 residues long. With 3 bases removed from V and 2 bases from J, the gap between germline ends came to 8 bases. The germline V gene encodes CDR1 MSHET and CDR2 SYDVDS. The CDR3 bases that were read are TGTGCTAGCAGTTTCGACAAACCCTATGAACAGTAC. This encodes CASSFDKPYEQY. The whole CDR3 protein reads CASSFDKPYEQYF.

Points on this clone: Gene names denote mouse genes. The read finishes 1 residue shy of the CDR3 end, and the germline J gene is used to complete it. This chain uses TRBV29 with TRBJ1-1; D is unclear. Germline lookup yields CDR1 MSHET and CDR2 SYDVDS. This CDR3 is 13 amino acids long. The germline V and J ends were trimmed by 6 bases and 0 bases, with 8 bases remaining between them. The CDR3: CASSRGTNTEVFF. The sequenced CDR3 bases are TGTGCTAGCAGCCGCGGGACAAACACAGAAGTCTTC.

With respect to this clone: The junction departs from the called germline gene at one end, perhaps through a read error. Germline and genes: mouse. The read terminates 1 residue ahead of where the CDR3 ends, so the germline J gene completes it. The gene calls are TRBV13-2 and TRBJ2-5; no reliable D call. The V gene's germline CDR1 is NNHNN and CDR2 SYGAGS (reference sequence). The CDR3 spans 14 residues. CDR3 loop: CASSDAINQDTQYF. CDR3 DNA, as far as it was read: TGTGCCAGCAGTGATGCCATTAACCAAGACACCCAGTAC.